This record concerns one T cell receptor (beta chain) sequence. Antigen unknown. This sample stems from a study of cytomegalovirus exposure and HLA in healthy donors. Study-wide points: Reportedly, diagnosis of cytomegalovirus status by the classifier showed high specificity and sensitivity.

Assay: immunoSEQ multiplex PCR; the TCRdb copy retains only in-frame clones and omits some. Of fewer than 150,000 clones listed, around 86% are singletons. Germline loops: CDR1 ENHRY, CDR2 SYGVKD. The CDR3 length is 13 residues. With 6 bases removed from V and 4 bases from J, the gap between germline ends came to 13 bases. The genes are TRBV10-3 and TRBJ2-7; TRBD2 might be the D (6 bases). Sequencing was done on a sample of PBMCs. This receptor was taken from a young man in good health and CMV-seropositive. The CDR3, as DNA: TGTGCCATCAGCGGAGGGGCGGGGTACGAGCAGTACTTC. Translating gives CAISGGAGYEQYF.